This entry describes one T cell receptor (beta chain). The sample holds many counts of this clonotype. Its antigen remains undetermined. Base quality data are lacking; no much larger clone is found one base away. All donors were healthy Caucasians. Three pairs of female monozygotic twins, all aged roughly 18 to 29 years, were included in the twin cohort. Peripheral blood mononuclear cells were used as the source from which RNA for TCR libraries was isolated. The library came from 5' RACE. Sequencing relied on an Illumina HiSeq 2000. A universal primer binding site was added through template switching, and the final cDNA carried a unique molecular identifier so that TCR cDNA molecules could be counted accurately. Specific primers in the conserved constant-segment region were used to synthesize first-strand cDNA for the TCR alpha and beta chains. To control for contamination, every cDNA library carried two barcodes: a SMART-Mk sample barcode plus Illumina barcodes. Two successive PCR steps introduced TruSeq adapter sequences along with Illumina sample barcodes. The Illumina HiSeq platform was used with custom primers to sequence TCR alpha and beta cDNA libraries. Turning to the authors' computational methods: Raw reads were processed with MiGEC to extract unique molecular identifiers, and MiXCR was used to determine CDR3 positions. Recombination models were inferred per individual with the repgenHMM and IGoR tools using an EM algorithm. Shared clonotypes were analyzed with the tcR package in R, and sharing was normalized by the product of cloneset sizes. To study raw recombination free of thymic and clonal selection effects, out-of-frame nonproductive sequences were analyzed. TCRdb reran the public reads through fastp at Q25 and MiXCR, keeping productive beta chains. For every CDR3 protein sequence, its rows merge into one entry that carries the most common genes and DNA. These V and J calls originate from TCRdb's pipeline instead of the authors' own analysis. The sample table records about 660,000 distinct CDR3 sequences; approximately 9% of these occur just once. The ten largest clonotypes hold 0.8% to 1% of the sample.

This specimen belongs to a study of identical twins (dated by TCRdb to the mid-2010s). Regarding the study in general: To test whether fetal clonotypes persist, this study deep-sequenced TCR alpha and beta repertoires from monozygotic twins, from unrelated adults of various ages, and from cord blood. To rule out contamination, the twin experiments were replicated at different times with different library preparation protocols.

General study outcomes and caveats: Because the same donors could not be followed over many years, the conclusions relied on cross-sectional statistical analysis. Zero-insertion analyses could be partly confounded by invariant T cells such as MAIT and iNKT, though diverse VJ usage argued against such confounding for most clonotypes. Compared with coincidental sharing between unrelated individuals, an excess of low generation-probability sequences was observed among out-of-frame TCR alpha sequences shared between twins. In monozygotic twins, recombination models systematically underestimated out-of-frame TCR alpha sharing, but the models matched the sharing seen between unrelated individuals. In beta out-of-frame sequences, excess twin sharing was weaker, because having fewer shared sequences lowered the signal-to-noise ratio. Abundant cord blood beta clonotypes carried fewer insertions; young adult naive repertoires showed a weaker similar trend, while memory repertoires showed none.

Clipping removes 5 bases from V and 7 bases from J, with 12 as the unmatched junction base count. From the cysteine up to the phenylalanine, the CDR3 has a length of 16 residues. This entry keeps only the CDR3 DNA: 48 bases, framed from base 1. The germline V gene specifies SGHVS as CDR1 and FNYEAQ as CDR2. This same sample was also part of a study on yellow fever vaccine responses in identical twins. From that second study: The authors reported that the T cell response to vaccination in identical twins appeared partly convergent and partly personalized. In the study, vaccine-responding T cell clones were precisely tracked in identical twins.

This receptor was obtained from a woman in her late teens or twenties in good health. Recombination linked TRBV7-6 to TRBJ2-1; 9 nucleotides in the junction match TRBD1. The specimen was PBMCs. In nucleotide form, the sequence is TGTGCCAGCAGCCACAGGACAGGGGCAAACTTGAATGAGCAGTTCTTC. This sequence encodes CASSHRTGANLNEQFF.